Sequencing of this T cell receptor (beta chain) was carried out in a study of blood T cell repertoires in COVID-19. To note about this clone: A junction boundary mismatches the germline segment, possibly from a read error.

Recruitment covered about 25 US areas and drew participants whose ages spanned roughly 18 to 89 years. Authors' methods: Amplification from reference gene primers served as the basis for estimated nucleated cell counts. Generated by immunoSEQ multiplex PCR, the TCRdb table keeps only in-frame clones and is missing some. V and J calls and clone size are given by that table; D and trimming were obtained from the DNA. The sample includes almost 400,000 clones, roughly 90% of them seen just once. Germline V gene sequence: CDR1 SGDLS, CDR2 YYNGEE. This CDR3 has 14 residues. The rearrangement joins TRBV9 to TRBJ1-3, with D perhaps TRBD1 (5 bases). Sequencing input: PBMCs or T cells enriched from blood (not recorded which). The clonotype was recovered from a woman in her twenties or thirties with acute COVID-19. The CDR3 nucleotides read TGTGCCAGCAGCGTAGGTCCCAGGGCCGAAAACTACCATTTT. This encodes CASSVGPRAENYHF.